This T cell receptor (beta chain) was documented in a study of cytomegalovirus exposure and HLA in healthy donors. Use of 60 Vbeta and 13 Jbeta primers characterized the PCR. Clones were sequenced by immunoSEQ multiplex PCR, and TCRdb holds only the in-frame ones, with some missing. Altogether approximately 190,000 clones are present, around 87% being singletons, with the ten largest covering around 1.4%. The germline CDR1 and CDR2 sequences are MNHEY and SMNVEV (reference sequence). V shed 0 bases and J shed 8 bases, with 8 bases lying between them. The CDR3 loop spans 13 amino acids. The material sequenced was PBMCs. The chain employs TRBV27 and TRBJ1-5; unclear D gene. The sequence was obtained from a man between 25 and 39 years old in good health and CMV-seronegative. CDR3 in amino acids: CASSLSFTEPQHF. CDR3 DNA: TGTGCCAGCAGTTTATCGTTTACGGAGCCCCAGCATTTT.